The 5 T cell receptor beta chains below all came from one sample that was sequenced in a study of cytomegalovirus exposure and HLA in healthy donors. Amplification used 60 Vbeta primers and 13 Jbeta primers. Data came from immunoSEQ multiplex PCR; TCRdb stores just in-frame clones and leaves some out. The repertoire consists of about 150,000 clones, with 75% to 85% occurring once and the leading ten covering approximately 8%. The source material was PBMCs. The receptors originated from a man aged 25 to 40 in good health and CMV-seropositive.

The gene calls are TRBV11-2 and TRBJ2-7; maybe TRBD1 (5 bases). The CDR3 covers 14 residues. The germline CDR1 and CDR2 sequences are SGHAT and FQNNGV. Trimming took off 5 bases at V and 4 bases at J, with 15 bases between the two ends. The CDR3 DNA reads as TGTGCCAGCAGCCCCAGGGCCGGGCCTTACGAGCAGTACTTC. It codes for CASSPRAGPYEQYF.

V is TRBV7-8 and J is TRBJ1-4; 10 nucleotides line up with TRBD1. Germline V CDR1 and CDR2: SGHVS, FQNEAQ. After removal of 2 bases from V and 2 bases from J, the junction contained 5 bases not matched to a gene. The CDR3 loop spans 17 amino acids. CDR3 DNA: TGTGCCAGCAGCTTACGACAGGGGGCGTCTACTAATGAAAAACTGTTTTTT. Residues: CASSLRQGASTNEKLFF.

The chain has TRBV19 and TRBJ1-2; 10 bases are a match to TRBD1. CDR1 and CDR2 (germline): LNHDA, SQIVND (reference sequence). There are 14 residues in the CDR3. Trimming took 8 bases from V and 3 from J; bases not matched to a gene: 6. CDR3 protein: CASLRQGADYGYTF. The CDR3 region has the DNA TGTGCCAGTTTGAGACAGGGGGCGGACTATGGCTACACCTTC.

This clone was seen only a few times. V usage is TRBV7-2 and J usage is TRBJ1-3; D is ambiguous. The CDR3 loop spans 15 amino acids. The V end was cut by 6 bases, the J end by 4 bases, with 16 bases between. From germline, CDR1 is SGHTA and CDR2 FQGNSA. CDR3 loop: CASRGTADMGNTIYF. DNA of the CDR3: TGTGCCAGCAGAGGAACGGCGGATATGGGAAACACCATATATTTT.

The chain employs TRBV19 and TRBJ2-7, with 8 bases identical to TRBD2. J gave up 3 bases and V 4 bases, and 5 bases lay outside the gene matches. This CDR3 contains 14 residues. The germline V gene has CDR1 LNHDA and CDR2 SQIVND (reference sequence). DNA for the CDR3: TGTGCCAGTAGTAGGGGGACTAGTGGCTACGAGCAGTACTTC. It specifies CASSRGTSGYEQYF.